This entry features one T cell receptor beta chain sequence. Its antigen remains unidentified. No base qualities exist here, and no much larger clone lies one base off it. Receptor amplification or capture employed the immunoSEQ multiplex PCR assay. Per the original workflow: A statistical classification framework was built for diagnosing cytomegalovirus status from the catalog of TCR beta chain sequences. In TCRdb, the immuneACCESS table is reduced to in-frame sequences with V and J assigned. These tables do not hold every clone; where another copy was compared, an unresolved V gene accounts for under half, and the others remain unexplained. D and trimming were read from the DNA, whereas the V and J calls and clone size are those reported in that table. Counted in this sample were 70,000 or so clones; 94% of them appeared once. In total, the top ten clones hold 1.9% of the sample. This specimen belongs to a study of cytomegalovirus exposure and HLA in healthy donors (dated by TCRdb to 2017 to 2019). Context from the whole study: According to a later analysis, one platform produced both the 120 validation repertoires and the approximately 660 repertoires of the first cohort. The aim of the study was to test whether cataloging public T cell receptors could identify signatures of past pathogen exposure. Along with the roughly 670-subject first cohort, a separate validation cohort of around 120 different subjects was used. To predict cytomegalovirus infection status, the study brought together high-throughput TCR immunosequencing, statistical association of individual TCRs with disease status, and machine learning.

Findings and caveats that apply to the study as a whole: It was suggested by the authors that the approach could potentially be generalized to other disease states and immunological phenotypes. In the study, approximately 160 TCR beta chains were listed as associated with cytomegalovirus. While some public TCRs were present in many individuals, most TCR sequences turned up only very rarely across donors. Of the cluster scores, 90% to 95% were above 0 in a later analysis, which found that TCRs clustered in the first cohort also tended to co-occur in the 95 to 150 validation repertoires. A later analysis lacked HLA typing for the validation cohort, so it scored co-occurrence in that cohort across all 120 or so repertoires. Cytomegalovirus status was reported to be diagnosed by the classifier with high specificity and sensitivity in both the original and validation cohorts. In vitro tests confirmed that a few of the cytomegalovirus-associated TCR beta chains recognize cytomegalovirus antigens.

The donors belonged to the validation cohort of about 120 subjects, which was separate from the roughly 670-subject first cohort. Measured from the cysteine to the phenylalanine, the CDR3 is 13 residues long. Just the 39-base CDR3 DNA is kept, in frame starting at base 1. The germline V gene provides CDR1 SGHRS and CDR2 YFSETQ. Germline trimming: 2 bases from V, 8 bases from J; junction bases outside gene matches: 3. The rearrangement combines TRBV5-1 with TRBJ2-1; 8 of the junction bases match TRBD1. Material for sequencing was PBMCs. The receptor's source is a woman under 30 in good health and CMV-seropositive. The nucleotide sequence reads TGCGCCAGCAGCTTCTTGACAGGGGATGAGCAGTTCTTC. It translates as CASSFLTGDEQFF.